This T cell receptor beta chain is from a study of blood T cells in healthy people across ages. A sample-barcoded 5' primer and a J-beta primer mix were used in a second PCR of roughly 6 to 11 cycles. Per-sample output comprised a minimum of 2.5 million paired-end reads containing CDR3. TCRdb passed the 5' RACE reads through MiXCR, listing each CDR3 protein once. The sample records more than 1 million distinct CDR3 sequences, less than 50% being singletons. General observations from the study: A roughly linear age-dependent decrease characterized TCR beta diversity per million T cells.

Of note for this clonotype: The antigen is not known.

CDR1 and CDR2 from the germline V gene are SNHLY and FYNNEI. The V end lost 6 bases, the J end lost 0 bases, and 20 bases lay between the germline ends. The CDR3 length is 17 residues. Input material: blood. V gene TRBV2 combines with J gene TRBJ1-2, with D uncertain. The origin of this receptor is a woman aged 55-75 years in good health. The DNA for the CDR3 is TGTGCCAGCAGCTTGGTATGGACGTTGCAGGCTAACTATGGCTACACCTTC. Translated: CASSLVWTLQANYGYTF.